This T cell receptor beta chain was captured in a study of shared clonotypes between healthy human individuals. Study background: The donors, a couple of women and a few men, were aged 18 to 49. CD4 naive and CD4 memory each took three plates per donor, while CD8 naive took two and CD8 memory one. Overall study results and limits: Tissue TCR repertoires likely differ from these blood-only repertoires.

Concerning this clone: Its target is unknown.

The method was immunoSEQ multiplex PCR; TCRdb's version includes in-frame clones alone and lacks a portion of them. The sample records approximately 100,000 clones, 65% to 75% being singletons. Trimming stripped 5 bases from V and 3 bases from J, with 11 bases between. The CDR3 totals 13 residues. The germline V gene encodes CDR1 LNHDA and CDR2 SQIVND (reference sequence). Sequencing input: memory CD8+ T cells sorted from blood. Subset meaning: CD45RO+ cells pooled with CCR7-negative TemRA cells. The rearrangement joins TRBV19 to TRBJ2-7; unclear D gene. The sequence derives from a woman aged 30 to 39 in good health. CDR3 protein: CASSPPQGYEQYF. The CDR3 DNA reads as TGTGCCAGTAGTCCCCCCCAAGGCTACGAGCAGTACTTC.